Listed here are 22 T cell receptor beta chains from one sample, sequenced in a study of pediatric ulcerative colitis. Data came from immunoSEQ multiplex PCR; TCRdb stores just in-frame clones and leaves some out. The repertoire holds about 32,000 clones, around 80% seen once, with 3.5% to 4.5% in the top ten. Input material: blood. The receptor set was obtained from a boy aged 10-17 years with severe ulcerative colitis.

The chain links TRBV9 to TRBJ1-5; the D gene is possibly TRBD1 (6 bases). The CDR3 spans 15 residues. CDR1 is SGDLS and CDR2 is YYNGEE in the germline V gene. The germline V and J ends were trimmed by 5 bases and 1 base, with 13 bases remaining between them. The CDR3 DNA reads TGTGCCAGCAGGGTGACAGGCGGGAGCAATCAGCCCCAGCATTTT. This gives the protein CASRVTGGSNQPQHF.

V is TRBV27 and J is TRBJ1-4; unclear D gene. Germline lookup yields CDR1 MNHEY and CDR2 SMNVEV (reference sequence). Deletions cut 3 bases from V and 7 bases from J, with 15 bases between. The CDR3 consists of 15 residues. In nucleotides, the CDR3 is TGTGCCAGCAGTTTGAACGGTTTGTATCCTGAAAAACTGTTTTTT. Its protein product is CASSLNGLYPEKLFF.

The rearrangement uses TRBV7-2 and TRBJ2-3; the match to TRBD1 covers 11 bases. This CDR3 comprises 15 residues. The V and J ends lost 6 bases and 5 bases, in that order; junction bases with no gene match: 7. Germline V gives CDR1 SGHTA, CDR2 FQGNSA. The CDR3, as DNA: TGTGCCAGCAGTCGGACAGGGGGCCCCGGAGATACGCAGTATTTT. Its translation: CASSRTGGPGDTQYF. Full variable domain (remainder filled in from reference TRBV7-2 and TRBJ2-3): GAGVSQSPSNKVTEKGKDVELRCDPISGHTALYWYRQSLGQGLEFLIYFQGNSAPDKSGLPSDRFSAERTGGSVSTLTIQRTQQEDSAVYLCASSRTGGPGDTQYFGPGTRLTVL.

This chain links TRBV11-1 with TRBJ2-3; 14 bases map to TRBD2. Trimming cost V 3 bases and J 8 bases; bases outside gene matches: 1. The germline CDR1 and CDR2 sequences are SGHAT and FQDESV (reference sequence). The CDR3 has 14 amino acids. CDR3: CASSFGTSGGTQYF. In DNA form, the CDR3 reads TGTGCCAGCAGCTTTGGGACTAGCGGGGGTACGCAGTATTTT.

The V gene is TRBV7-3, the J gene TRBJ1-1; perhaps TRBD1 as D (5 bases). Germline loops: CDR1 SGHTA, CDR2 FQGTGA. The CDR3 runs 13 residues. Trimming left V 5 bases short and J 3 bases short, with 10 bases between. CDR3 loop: CASSPGVDTEAFF. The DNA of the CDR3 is TGTGCCAGCAGCCCGGGGGTTGACACTGAAGCTTTCTTT.

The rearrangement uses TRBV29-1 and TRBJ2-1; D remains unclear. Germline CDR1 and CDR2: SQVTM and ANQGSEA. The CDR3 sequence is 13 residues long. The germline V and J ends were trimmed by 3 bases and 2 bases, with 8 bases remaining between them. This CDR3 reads CSVDSIPYNEQFF. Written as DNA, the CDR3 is TGCAGCGTTGACTCTATACCCTACAATGAGCAGTTCTTC.

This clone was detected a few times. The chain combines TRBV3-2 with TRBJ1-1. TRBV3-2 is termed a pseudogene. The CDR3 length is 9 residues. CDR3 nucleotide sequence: TGTGCCAGCAGAAATCAAGCTTTCTTT. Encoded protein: CASRNQAFF.

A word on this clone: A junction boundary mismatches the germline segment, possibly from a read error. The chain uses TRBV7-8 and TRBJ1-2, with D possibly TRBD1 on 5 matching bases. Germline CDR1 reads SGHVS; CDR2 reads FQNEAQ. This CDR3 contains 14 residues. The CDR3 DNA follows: TGTGCCAGCAGCTTGGGGGAGTCCAGGTCTTTGGGGAGCTTC. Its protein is CASSLGESRSLGSF.

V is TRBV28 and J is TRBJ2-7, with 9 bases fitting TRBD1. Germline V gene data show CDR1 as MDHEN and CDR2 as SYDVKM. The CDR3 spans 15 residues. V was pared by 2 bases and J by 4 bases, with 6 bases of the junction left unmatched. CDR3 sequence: CASSLPGTGKYEQYF. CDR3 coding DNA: TGTGCCAGCAGTTTACCCGGGACAGGGAAATACGAGCAGTACTTC.

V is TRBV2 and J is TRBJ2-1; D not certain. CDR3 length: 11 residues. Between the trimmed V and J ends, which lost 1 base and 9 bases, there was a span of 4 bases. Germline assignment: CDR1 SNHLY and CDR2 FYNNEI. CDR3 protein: CASSEGAEQFF. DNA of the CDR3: TGTGCCAGCAGTGAAGGGGCTGAGCAGTTCTTC.

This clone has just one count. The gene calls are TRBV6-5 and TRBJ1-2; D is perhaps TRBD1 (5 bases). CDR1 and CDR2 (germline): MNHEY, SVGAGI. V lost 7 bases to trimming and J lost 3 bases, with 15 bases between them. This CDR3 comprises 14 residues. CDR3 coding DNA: TGTGCCAGCAACGACAGATCGGGGCACTATGGCTACACCTTC. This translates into CASNDRSGHYGYTF.

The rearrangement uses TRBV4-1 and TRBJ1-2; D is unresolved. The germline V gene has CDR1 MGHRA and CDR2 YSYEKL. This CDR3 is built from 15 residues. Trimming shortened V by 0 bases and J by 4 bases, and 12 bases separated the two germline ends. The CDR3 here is CASSQDPAAPYGYTF. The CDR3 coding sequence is TGCGCCAGCAGCCAAGATCCGGCGGCCCCCTATGGCTACACCTTC.

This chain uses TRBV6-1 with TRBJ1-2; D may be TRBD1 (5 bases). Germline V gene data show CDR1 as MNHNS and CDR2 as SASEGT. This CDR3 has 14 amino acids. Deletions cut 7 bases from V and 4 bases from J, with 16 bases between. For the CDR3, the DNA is TGTGCCAGCATCTCAGGGATTAGTAGCTATGGCTACACCTTC. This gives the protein CASISGISSYGYTF.

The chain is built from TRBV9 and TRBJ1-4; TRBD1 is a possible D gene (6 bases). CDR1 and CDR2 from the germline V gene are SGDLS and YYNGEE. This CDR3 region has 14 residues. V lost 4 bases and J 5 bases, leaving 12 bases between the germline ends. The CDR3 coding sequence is TGTGCCAGCAGCTCTGGACAGACGAATGAAAAACTGTTTTTT. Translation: CASSSGQTNEKLFF. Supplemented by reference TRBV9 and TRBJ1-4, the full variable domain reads DSGVTQTPKHLITATGQRVTLRCSPRSGDLSVYWYQQSLDQGLQFLIQYYNGEERAKGNILERFSAQQFPDLHSELNLSSLELGDSALYFCASSSGQTNEKLFFGSGTQLSVL.

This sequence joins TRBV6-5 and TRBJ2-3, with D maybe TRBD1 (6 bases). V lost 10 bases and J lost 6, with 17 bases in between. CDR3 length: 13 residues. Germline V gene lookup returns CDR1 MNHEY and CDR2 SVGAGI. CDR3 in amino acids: CATAEGVYDTQYF. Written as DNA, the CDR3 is TGTGCCACCGCCGAGGGGGTTTATGATACGCAGTATTTT.

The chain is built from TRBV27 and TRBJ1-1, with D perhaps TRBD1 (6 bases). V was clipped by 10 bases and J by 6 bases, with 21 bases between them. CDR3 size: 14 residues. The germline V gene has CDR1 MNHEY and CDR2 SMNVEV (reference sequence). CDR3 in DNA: TGTGCCACAAGACCAGGGGCGCAGAATGCTGAAGCTTTCTTT. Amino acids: CATRPGAQNAEAFF.

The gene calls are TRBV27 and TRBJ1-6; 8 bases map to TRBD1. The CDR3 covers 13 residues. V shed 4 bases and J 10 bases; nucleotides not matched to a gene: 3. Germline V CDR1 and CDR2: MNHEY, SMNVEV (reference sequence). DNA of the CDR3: TGTGCCAGCAGTTCCAGGGGGCAATCACCCCTCCACTTT. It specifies CASSSRGQSPLHF.

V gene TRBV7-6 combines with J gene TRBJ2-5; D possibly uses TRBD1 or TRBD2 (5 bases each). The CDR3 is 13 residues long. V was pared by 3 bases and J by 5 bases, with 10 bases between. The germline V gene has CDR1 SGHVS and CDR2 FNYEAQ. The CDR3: CASSLGVPETQYF. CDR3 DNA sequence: TGTGCCAGCAGCTTGGGGGTCCCTGAGACCCAGTACTTC.

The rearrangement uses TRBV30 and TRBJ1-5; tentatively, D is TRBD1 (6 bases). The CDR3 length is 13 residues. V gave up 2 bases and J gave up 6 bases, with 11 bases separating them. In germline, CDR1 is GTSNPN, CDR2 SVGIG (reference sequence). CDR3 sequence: CAWSRIGGQPQHF. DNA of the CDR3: TGTGCCTGGAGTAGGATAGGGGGTCAGCCCCAGCATTTT.

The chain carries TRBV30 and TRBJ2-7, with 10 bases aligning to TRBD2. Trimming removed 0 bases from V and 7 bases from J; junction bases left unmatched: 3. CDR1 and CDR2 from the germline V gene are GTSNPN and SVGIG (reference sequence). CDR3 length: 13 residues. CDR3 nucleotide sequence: TGTGCCTGGAGTGTACTAGCGGGGAGTGAGCAGTACTTC. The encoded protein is CAWSVLAGSEQYF.

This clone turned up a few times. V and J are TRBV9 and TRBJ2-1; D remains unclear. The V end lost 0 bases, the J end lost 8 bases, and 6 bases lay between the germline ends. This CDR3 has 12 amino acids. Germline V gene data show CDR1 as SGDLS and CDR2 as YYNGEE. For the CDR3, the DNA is TGTGCCAGCAGCGTAGAAGGAGATGAGCAGTTCTTC. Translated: CASSVEGDEQFF.

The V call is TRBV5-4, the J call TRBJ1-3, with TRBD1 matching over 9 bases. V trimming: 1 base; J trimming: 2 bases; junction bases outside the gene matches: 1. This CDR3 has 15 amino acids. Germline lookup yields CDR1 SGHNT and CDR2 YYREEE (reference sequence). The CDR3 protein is CASSLTGGAGNTIYF. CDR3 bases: TGTGCCAGCAGCTTGACAGGGGGCGCTGGAAACACCATATATTTT.